These T cell receptor beta chains were read from a single sample in a study of cytomegalovirus exposure and HLA in healthy donors. The assay was immunoSEQ multiplex PCR, and TCRdb's table has in-frame clones only and misses some. Of around 130,000 clones in the sample, 75% to 85% were seen once. Specimen: PBMCs. The receptors derive from a male donor in good health and CMV-seronegative. Both conserved end residues are part of each CDR3. Each record gives: J gene, V gene, CDR3 protein.

TRBJ1-2	TRBV30	CAWIPRVGRYTF
TRBJ2-1	TRBV27	CASTAGGPGEQFF
TRBJ2-7	TRBV2	CASKWTGSSYEQYF
TRBJ1-1	TRBV25-1	CASERSVNTEAFF
TRBJ1-1	TRBV30	CAWVDRAANTEAFF
TRBJ2-5	TRBV5-4	CASSLAGAHQETQYF
TRBJ2-1	TRBV11-3	CASSPTGSSYNEQFF
TRBJ1-1	TRBV28	CASSLGTGTGPEAFF
TRBJ2-4	TRBV15	CATSATLGGAKNSQYF
TRBJ1-1	TRBV19	CASSIDLGEDTEAFF
TRBJ2-1	TRBV30	CAWVIDKWSKGQGKGNEQFF
TRBJ2-7	TRBV19	CASGTGGIYEQYF
TRBJ1-5	TRBV27	CASSLQGASNQPQHF
TRBJ2-7	TRBV25-1	CASSRDRGPGEQYF
TRBJ1-1	TRBV28	CASSLPYGQDHTEAFF
TRBJ2-6	TRBV29-1	CSVLGANVLTF
TRBJ2-7	TRBV5-1	CASSSDSGYEQYF
NA	TRBV15	CATSATTYEQYF
TRBJ1-1	TRBV6-1	CASAYDRGNTEAFF